Listed below are T cell receptor beta chains from one sample, sequenced in a study of blood T cells in healthy people across ages. TCRdb processed the 5' RACE reads anew with MiXCR; each CDR3 protein has one entry. The data hold about 1.8 million distinct CDR3 sequences, with roughly 50% observed a single time. The sample consisted of blood. These receptors were collected from a woman aged 40 to 55 in good health. Each CDR3 is given with its conserved first and last residue. Fields, in order: CDR3 protein, V gene, CDR3 length.

CSVVTGSGANVLTF	TRBV29-1	14
CASSQRQGTETQYF	TRBV4-3	14
CSALDSDNYGYTF	TRBV20-1	13
CASSLEAGGRYNEQFF	TRBV7-8	16
CSAMWTSGGYEQFF	TRBV20-1	14
CSASSGTSGSGQFF	TRBV20-1	14
CASSQVDLSGYGYTF	TRBV14	15
CASSQPLDGGADTQYF	TRBV4-2	16
CATHRGTEQFF	TRBV27	11
CASSLETGLGSPLHF	TRBV28	15
CASTLTRASPLAQYF	TRBV7-2	15
CASSEGRGRAEQYF	TRBV2	14
CASSMGTVRNEQFF	TRBV19	14
CASSLGQPNEQYF	TRBV7-2	13
CSVPDRKRNQPQHF	TRBV20-1	14
CSVEAPLLQNSQETQYF	TRBV29-1	17
CATSRDISYNEQFF	TRBV6-2/TRBV6-3	14
CASSLDQGRRGYTF	TRBV7-6	14
CATSKQGRDGYTF	TRBV15	13
CASSPVAGNEQYF	TRBV4-1	13
CASSYSPLSPKDTQYF	TRBV6-5	16
CASSHRTGLNSPLHF	TRBV4-1	15
CASQGQQNYGYTF	TRBV3-1	13
CASSLAPVGQGYEQYF	TRBV7-9	16
CSAGWGRYYGYTF	TRBV29-1	13
CASSYSGPGQGNEQYF	TRBV6-2/TRBV6-3	16
CASSVSTGGWYEQYF	TRBV5-1	15
CASSADRYYEQYF	TRBV11-1	13
CSAPGQGAHGEQFF	TRBV20-1	14
CASSPSPTANTQYF	TRBV7-9	14
CSVELGSGANVLTF	TRBV29-1	14
CSAKTAMNTEAFF	TRBV20-1	13
CASRGQGPTYYGYTF	TRBV6-6	15
CSAHLRGRQETQYF	TRBV20-1	14
CASSFRDRAYNEQFF	TRBV6-1	15
CASRSSGGGHNEQFF	TRBV6-5	15
CAISDGGGGKNIQYF	TRBV10-3	15
CASSPRTGYYEQYF	TRBV7-2	14
CASSYSNIKEQFF	TRBV6-5	13
CSVAGHSRDLPVAGYTF	TRBV29-1	17
CASSQDLRNRGRPYNEQFF	TRBV14	19
CASSPGTPELGFQETQYF	TRBV6-1	18
CASSAVQFYGYTF	TRBV7-9	13
CASRSSRGQVPHYGYTF	TRBV6-2/TRBV6-3	17
CASSQEPPGQGAQTYEQYF	TRBV4-3	19
CASTLDRDMNSPLHF	TRBV5-1	15
CASSPLGRPAPLHF	TRBV3-1	14
CASSYPSRQRNIQYF	TRBV28	15
CASSQDRQGARDGYTF	TRBV4-1	16
CASSGLAGAPNEQFF	TRBV6-1	15
CSAPRTGDNEQFF	TRBV20-1	13
CASSSNRGTEAFF	TRBV7-9	13